This T cell receptor (beta chain) derives from a study of neurological immune-mediated disorders. Study results and caveats: It was HTLV-1-associated myelopathy that showed the most TCR clonal expansion, while multiple sclerosis showed the least, falling below healthy controls.

About this clonotype itself: Antigen unknown.

cDNA was made by 5'RACE with 10-nucleotide random UMIs. TCRdb re-analysed the 5' RACE reads in MiXCR, keeping a single row per CDR3 protein. Among 70,000 to 95,000 distinct CDR3 sequences, 17% were seen once, and the ten largest hold just over 15%. The sequencing sample was made of PBMCs. This TCR came from a woman aged 40 to 50 in good health.

CDR3 DNA sequence: TGTGCCAGCAGTGTGGGGGGAGGCAATCAGCCCCAGCATTTT. Its protein product is CASSVGGGNQPQHF. This chain links TRBV2 with TRBJ1-5; D may be TRBD1 (5 bases). V lost 4 bases to trimming and J lost 2 bases, with 9 bases between them. In germline, CDR1 is SNHLY, CDR2 FYNNEI. This CDR3 has 14 amino acids.